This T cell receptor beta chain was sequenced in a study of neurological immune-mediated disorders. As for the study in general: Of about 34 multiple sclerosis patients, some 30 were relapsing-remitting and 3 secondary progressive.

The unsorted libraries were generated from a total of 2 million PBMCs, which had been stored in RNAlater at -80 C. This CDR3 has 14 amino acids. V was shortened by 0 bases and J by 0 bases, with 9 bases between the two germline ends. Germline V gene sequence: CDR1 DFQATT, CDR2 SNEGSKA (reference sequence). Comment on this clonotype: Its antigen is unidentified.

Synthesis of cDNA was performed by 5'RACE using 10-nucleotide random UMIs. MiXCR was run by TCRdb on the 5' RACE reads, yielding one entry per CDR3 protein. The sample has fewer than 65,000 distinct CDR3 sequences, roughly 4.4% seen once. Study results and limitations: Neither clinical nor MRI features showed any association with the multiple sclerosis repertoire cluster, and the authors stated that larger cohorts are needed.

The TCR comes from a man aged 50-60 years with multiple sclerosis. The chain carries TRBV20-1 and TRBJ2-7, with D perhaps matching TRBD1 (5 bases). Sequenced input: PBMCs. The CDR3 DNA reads TGCAGTGCTAGAGATTGGCAGGGCTCCTACGAGCAGTACTTC. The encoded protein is CSARDWQGSYEQYF.